The T cell receptor beta chain described here comes from a study of shared clonotypes between healthy human individuals. Study results and caveats: Sampling was confined to blood; repertoires within tissues likely differ. An effect of sequencing depth on clonotype sharing among donors was expected.

With regard to this clone: Its antigen is currently unknown.

Deep was the level at which the assay was run. Clones were read by immunoSEQ multiplex PCR, and TCRdb kept only the in-frame ones, dropping some. The data contain approximately 500,000 clones, 75% to 85% of them singletons. V trimming: 0 bases; J trimming: 6 bases; junction bases outside the gene matches: 3. This CDR3 has 14 amino acids. CDR1 is MNHNY and CDR2 is SVGAGI in the germline V gene (reference sequence). J is TRBJ2-7 and V is TRBV6-6; 9 bases line up with TRBD1. The sequenced material came from PBMCs. The TCR comes from a woman aged 35 to 49 in good health. Some clones in this sample may be carry-over from other donors' samples. In DNA form, the CDR3 reads TGTGCCAGCAGTTACTCGGGACAGGGCTCCGAGCAGTACTTC. Its translation is CASSYSGQGSEQYF.